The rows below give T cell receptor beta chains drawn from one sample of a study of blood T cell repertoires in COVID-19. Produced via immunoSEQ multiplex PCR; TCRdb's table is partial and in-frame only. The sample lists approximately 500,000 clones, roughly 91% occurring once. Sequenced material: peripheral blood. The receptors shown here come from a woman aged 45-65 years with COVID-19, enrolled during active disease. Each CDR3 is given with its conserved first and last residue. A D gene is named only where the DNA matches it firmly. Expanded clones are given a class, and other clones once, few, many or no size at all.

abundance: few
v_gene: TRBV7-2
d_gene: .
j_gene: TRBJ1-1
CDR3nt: TGTGCCAGCAGCTTTACAGGGTCATCGAGCACTGAAGCTTTCTTT
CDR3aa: CASSFTGSSSTEAFF

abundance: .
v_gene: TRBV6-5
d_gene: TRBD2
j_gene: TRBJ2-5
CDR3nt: TGTGCCAGCACAGAACGCGGGGGAAGAGAGACCCAGTACTTC
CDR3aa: CASTERGGRETQYF

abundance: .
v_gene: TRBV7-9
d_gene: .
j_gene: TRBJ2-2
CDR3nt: TGTGCCAGCAGCCCACCCAACAGGGCGGCCGGGGAGCTGTTTTTT
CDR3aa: CASSPPNRAAGELFF

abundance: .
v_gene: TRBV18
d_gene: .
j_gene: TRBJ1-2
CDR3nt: TGTGCCAGCTCACCAGGGACTCTTCGGAACTATGGCTACACCTTC
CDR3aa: CASSPGTLRNYGYTF

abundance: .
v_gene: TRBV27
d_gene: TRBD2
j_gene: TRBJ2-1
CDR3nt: TGTGCCAGCAGTTTACGAGAACTAGCGGGGGTGAATGAGCAGTTCTTC
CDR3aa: CASSLRELAGVNEQFF

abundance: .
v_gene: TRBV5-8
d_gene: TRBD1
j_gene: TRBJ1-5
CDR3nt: TGTGCCAGCAGCCCGGGACAGGGTGAAGGCAATCAGCCCCAGCATTTT
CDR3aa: CASSPGQGEGNQPQHF

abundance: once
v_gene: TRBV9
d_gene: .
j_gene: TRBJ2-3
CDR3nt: TGTGCCAGCAGCGTAACATGGGCCCGGGGAGTTACGCAGTATTTT
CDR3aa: CASSVTWARGVTQYF

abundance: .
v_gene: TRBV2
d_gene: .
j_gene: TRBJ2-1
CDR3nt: TGTGCCAGCACCGCACAGGGACATGAGCAGTTCTTC
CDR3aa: CASTAQGHEQFF

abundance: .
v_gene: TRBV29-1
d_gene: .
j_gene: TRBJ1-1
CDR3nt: TGCAGCGTTGTAGTCTCAACTGAAGCTTTCTTT
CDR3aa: CSVVVSTEAFF

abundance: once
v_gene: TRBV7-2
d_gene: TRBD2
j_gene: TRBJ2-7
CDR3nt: TGTGCCAGCAGCGGAGGAAGCGGGGCAGACGAGCAGTACTTC
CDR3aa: CASSGGSGADEQYF

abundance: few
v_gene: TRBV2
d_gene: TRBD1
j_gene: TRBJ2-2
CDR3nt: TGTGCCAGCATTAAATATCGGGACAGGGTCACCGGGGAGCTGTTTTTT
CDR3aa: CASIKYRDRVTGELFF

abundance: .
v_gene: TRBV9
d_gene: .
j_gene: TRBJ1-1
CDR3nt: TGTGCCAGCAGCGTAGCAGGGCGAGGCACTGAAGCTTTCTTT
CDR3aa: CASSVAGRGTEAFF

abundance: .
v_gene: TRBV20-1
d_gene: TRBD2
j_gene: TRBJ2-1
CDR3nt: TGCAGTGCTAGTACGCCGACTAGCGCGTACAATGAGCAGTTCTTC
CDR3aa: CSASTPTSAYNEQFF

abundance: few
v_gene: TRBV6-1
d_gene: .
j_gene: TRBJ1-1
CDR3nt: TGTGCCAGCAGTGATACTGGACTCACTGAAGCTTTCTTT
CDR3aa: CASSDTGLTEAFF

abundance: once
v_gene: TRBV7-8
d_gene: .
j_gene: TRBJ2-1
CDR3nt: TGTGCCAGCACCCCTCCGGGGGGCGGAATCAATGAGCAGTTCTTC
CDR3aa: CASTPPGGGINEQFF

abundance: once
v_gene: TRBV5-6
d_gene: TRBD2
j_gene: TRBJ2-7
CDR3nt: TGTGCCAGCAGCTCTGGACTAGCGGGCTACGAGCAGTACTTC
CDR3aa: CASSSGLAGYEQYF

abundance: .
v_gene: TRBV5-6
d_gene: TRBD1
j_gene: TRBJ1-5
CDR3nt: TGTGCCAGCAGCGCCGGACCCGGGACAGGGGAGGTGCCCCAGCATTTT
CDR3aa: CASSAGPGTGEVPQHF

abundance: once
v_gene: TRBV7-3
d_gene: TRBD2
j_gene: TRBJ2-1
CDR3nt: TGTGCCAGCAGCTTAGAGCGGGGGGTCAATGAGCAGTTCTTC
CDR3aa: CASSLERGVNEQFF

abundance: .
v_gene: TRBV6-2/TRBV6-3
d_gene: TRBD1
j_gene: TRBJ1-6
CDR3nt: TGTGCCAGCAGTTACTTCGACAGGGGACCTAATTCACCCCTCCACTTT
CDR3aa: CASSYFDRGPNSPLHF

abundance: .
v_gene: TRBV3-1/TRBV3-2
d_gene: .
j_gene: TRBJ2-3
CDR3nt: TGTGCCAGCAGCCAAGATGTGGGGACTGGCACAGATACGCAGTATTTT
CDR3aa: CASSQDVGTGTDTQYF

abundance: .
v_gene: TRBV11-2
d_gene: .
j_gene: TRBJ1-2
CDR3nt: TGTGCCAGCAGCTTAGATTCCGGACAGAGCATTAACTATGGCTACACCTTC
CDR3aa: CASSLDSGQSINYGYTF

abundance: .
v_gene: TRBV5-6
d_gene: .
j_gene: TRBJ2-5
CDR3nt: TGTGCCAGCAGCTACTTGAGACGGAGCCCTCAAGAGACCCAGTACTTC
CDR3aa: CASSYLRRSPQETQYF

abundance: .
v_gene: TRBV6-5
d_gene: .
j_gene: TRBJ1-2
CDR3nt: TGTGCCAGCAGGAGGATTCTCTATGGCTACACCTTC
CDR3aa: CASRRILYGYTF

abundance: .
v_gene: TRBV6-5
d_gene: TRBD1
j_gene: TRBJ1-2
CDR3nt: TGTGCCAGCAGTTCATCAGGGGGCAGGAATGGCTACACCTTC
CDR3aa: CASSSSGGRNGYTF

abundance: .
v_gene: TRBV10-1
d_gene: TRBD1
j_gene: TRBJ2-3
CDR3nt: TGCGCCAGCAGTGGCCGTGGGACAGGACCAGATACGCAGTATTTT
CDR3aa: CASSGRGTGPDTQYF

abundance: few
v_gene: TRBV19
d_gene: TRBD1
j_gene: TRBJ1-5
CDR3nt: TGTGCCAGTAGTATCAAATTAGGGGGCGCGGGTCAGCCCCAGCATTTT
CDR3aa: CASSIKLGGAGQPQHF

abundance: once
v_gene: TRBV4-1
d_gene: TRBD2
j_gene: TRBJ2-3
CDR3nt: TGCGCCAGCAGCCAAGCCCTTGGTGAGCGGGGGGGGATTTCGCTCGGCACAGATACGCAGTATTTT
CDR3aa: CASSQALGERGGISLGTDTQYF

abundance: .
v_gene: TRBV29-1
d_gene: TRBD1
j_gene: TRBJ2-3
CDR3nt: TGCAGCGTTGAGGGACAGAGCACAGATACGCAGTATTTT
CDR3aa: CSVEGQSTDTQYF

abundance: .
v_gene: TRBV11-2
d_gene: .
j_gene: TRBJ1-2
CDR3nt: TGTGCCAGCAGCCCCGAGCCTAACTATGGCTACACCTTC
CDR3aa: CASSPEPNYGYTF

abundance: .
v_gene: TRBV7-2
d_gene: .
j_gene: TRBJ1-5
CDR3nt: TGTGCCAGCAGCTCCTCCTCTCCAGGGCGATATAGCAATCAGCCCCAGCATTTT
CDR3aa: CASSSSSPGRYSNQPQHF

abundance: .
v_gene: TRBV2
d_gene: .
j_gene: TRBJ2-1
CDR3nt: TGTGCCAGTTCCCCGGAGGTTTACAATGAGCAGTTCTTC
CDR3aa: CASSPEVYNEQFF

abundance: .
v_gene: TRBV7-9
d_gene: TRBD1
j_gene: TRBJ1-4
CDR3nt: TGTGCCAGCTCGCCCGAGACAGGGGGCACGGAAAAACTGTTTTTT
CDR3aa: CASSPETGGTEKLFF

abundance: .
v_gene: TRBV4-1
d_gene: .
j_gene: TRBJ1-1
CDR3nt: TGCGCCAGCAGCCCACGCAGTGGCACTGAAGCTTTCTTT
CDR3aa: CASSPRSGTEAFF

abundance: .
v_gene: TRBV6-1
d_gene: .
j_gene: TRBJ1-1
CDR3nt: TGTGCCAGCAGTGAAGATCCGTGGGGGCCCACTGAAGCTTTCTTT
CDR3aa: CASSEDPWGPTEAFF

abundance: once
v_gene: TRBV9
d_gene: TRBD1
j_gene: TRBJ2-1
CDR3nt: TGTGCCAGCAGCATACGGGACAGAAACAATGAGCAGTTCTTC
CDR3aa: CASSIRDRNNEQFF

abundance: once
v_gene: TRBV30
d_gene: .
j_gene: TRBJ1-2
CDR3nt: TGTGCCTGGACCGCGGAGGGGAGGAATGGCTACACCTTC
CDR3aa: CAWTAEGRNGYTF

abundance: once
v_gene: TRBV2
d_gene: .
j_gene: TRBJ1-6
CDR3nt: TGTGCCAGCAGTGAAGCGGCAGGCTATTCACCCCTCCACTTT
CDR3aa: CASSEAAGYSPLHF

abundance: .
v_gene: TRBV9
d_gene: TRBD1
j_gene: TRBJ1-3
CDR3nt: TGTGCCAGCAGCGTAGAGGACAATATTCCGGGACAGTGGTTCTCTGGAAACACCATATATTTT
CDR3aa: CASSVEDNIPGQWFSGNTIYF

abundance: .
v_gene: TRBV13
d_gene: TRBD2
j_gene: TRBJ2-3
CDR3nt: TGTGCCAGCAGCACACGGACTAGCGGTTCCACAGATACGCAGTATTTT
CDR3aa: CASSTRTSGSTDTQYF

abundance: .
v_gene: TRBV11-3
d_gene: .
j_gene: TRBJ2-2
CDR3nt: TGTGCCAGCAGCTCCCTTAGCGTTATGGGGCGGGGCGGGGAGCTGTTTTTT
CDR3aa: CASSSLSVMGRGGELFF

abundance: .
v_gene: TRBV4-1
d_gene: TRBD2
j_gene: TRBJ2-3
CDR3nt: TGCGCCAGCAGCCACCGACTAGCGGGGGGCACAGATACGCAGTATTTT
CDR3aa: CASSHRLAGGTDTQYF

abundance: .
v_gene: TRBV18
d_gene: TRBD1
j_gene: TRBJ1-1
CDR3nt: TGTGCCAGCTCCCCCGGGACAGGGGGAGAAGCTTTCTTT
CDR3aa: CASSPGTGGEAFF

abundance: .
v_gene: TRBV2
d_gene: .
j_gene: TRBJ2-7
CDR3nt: TGTGCCAGCAGTGCCACTGGCTCCTACGAGCAGTACTTC
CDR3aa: CASSATGSYEQYF

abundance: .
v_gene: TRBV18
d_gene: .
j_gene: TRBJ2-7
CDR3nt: TGTGCCAGCTCACCGTTTTCCGGGGGAGGCTACGAGCAGTACTTC
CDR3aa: CASSPFSGGGYEQYF

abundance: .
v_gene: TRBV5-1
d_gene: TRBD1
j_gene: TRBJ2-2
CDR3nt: TGCGCCAGCAGCTTGGCCGGGACAGGGGCCGGGGAGCTGTTTTTT
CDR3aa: CASSLAGTGAGELFF

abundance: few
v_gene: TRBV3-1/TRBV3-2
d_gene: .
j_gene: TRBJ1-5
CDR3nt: TGTGCCAGCAGCCAATCGGGGGGGTGGGAGCAGCCCCAGCATTTT
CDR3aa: CASSQSGGWEQPQHF

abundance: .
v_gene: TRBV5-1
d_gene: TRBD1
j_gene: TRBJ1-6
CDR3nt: TGCGCCAGCAGCTTGGACCCAGGGGGCGCGGATAATTCACCCCTCCACTTT
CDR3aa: CASSLDPGGADNSPLHF

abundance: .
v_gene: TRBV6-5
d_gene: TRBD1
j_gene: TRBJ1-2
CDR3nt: TGTGCCAGCAGACTGGGACAGGGCCTGTACTATGGCTACACCTTC
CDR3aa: CASRLGQGLYYGYTF

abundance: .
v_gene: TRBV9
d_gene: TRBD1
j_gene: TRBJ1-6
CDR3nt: TGTGCCAGCAGCCCGAGAGGGGGACAGGATAATTCACCCCTCCACTTT
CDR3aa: CASSPRGGQDNSPLHF

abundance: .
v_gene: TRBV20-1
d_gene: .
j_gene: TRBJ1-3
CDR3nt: TGCAGTGCTAGTCGCAGCTCTGGAAACACCATATATTTT
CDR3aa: CSASRSSGNTIYF